This TCR beta chain was identified during a study of T-cell reconstitution after alpha-beta-depleted transplantation in children. This clonotype was observed a few times. Its antigen is undetermined. Unique molecular identifiers were used to barcode this TCRbeta library. TCRdb recomputed calls from the PCR reads with MiXCR, one row per CDR3 protein. Altogether just under 350,000 distinct CDR3 sequences are present, around 16% being singletons, with the ten largest covering about 41%. Study-wide results and limits: A year had passed since transplant, and T-cell counts and diversity by then came mostly from newly produced T cells. High day-60 TCRbeta diversity in some patients came from surviving recipient T cells and thymic progenitors. Several hundred graft clones that had expanded were reportedly the source of alpha-beta T cells about two months after transplant.

The CDR3 totals 14 residues. The germline V gene encodes CDR1 SGHRS and CDR2 YFSETQ. V was shortened by 2 bases and J by 7 bases, with 13 bases between the two germline ends. The input for sequencing was PBMCs, mostly from graft donor cells, taken 360 days after TCRalphabeta/CD19-depleted stem cell transplant. The chain has TRBV5-1 and TRBJ2-1; D call uncertain. The TCR sequence derives from a male patient between 2 and 15 years old who had a stem cell transplant for acute lymphoblastic leukemia, so the T cells may come from the graft donor. As DNA, the CDR3 is TGCGCCAGCAGCTTCTTAACTCATAGGAATGAGCAGTTCTTC. Translating it yields CASSFLTHRNEQFF.